These T cell receptor beta chains were read from a single sample in a study of control samples from healthy donors and cancer patients. The table came from immunoSEQ multiplex PCR; TCRdb's copy has only in-frame clones and leaves some out. In the table there are about 150,000 clones, 91% of which are singletons. The material sequenced was blood. The receptors stem from a man aged 25 to 40 in good health. The CDR3 runs from the conserved cysteine through the conserved F or W. A D gene is named only where the DNA matches it firmly. Rows may omit the clone size; those that give it use once, few, many or a size class.

j_call clone_size d_call v_call cdr3_nt cdr3_aa
TRBJ1-1 NA NA TRBV7-9 TGTGCCAGCAGCTCCCTGACACCACCCTTCATGAACACTGAAGCTTTCTTT CASSSLTPPFMNTEAFF
TRBJ1-2 once NA TRBV4-1 TGCGCCAGCAGCCAAAAGGGACCCGGGACACCTTATGGCTACACCTTC CASSQKGPGTPYGYTF
TRBJ1-4 NA TRBD1 TRBV5-6 TGTGCCAGCACTCTAAAACCGACAGGGGTGGCTAATGAAAAACTGTTTTTT CASTLKPTGVANEKLFF
TRBJ2-1 NA TRBD1 TRBV9 TGTGCCAGCAGCGTAGCTCAGGGGGCCTCCTACAATGAGCAGTTCTTC CASSVAQGASYNEQFF
TRBJ2-4 NA TRBD1 TRBV28 TGTGCCAGCAGCGGACGCCGGGACAGGGTAAACATTCAGTACTTC CASSGRRDRVNIQYF
TRBJ2-3 NA NA TRBV6-5 TGTGCCAGCAGAATAGGAGATACGCAGTATTTT CASRIGDTQYF
TRBJ2-5 NA TRBD1 TRBV30 TGTGCCTGGAGCGTCACAGGGGGAGAGACCCAGTACTTC CAWSVTGGETQYF
TRBJ2-3 NA NA TRBV6-2/TRBV6-3 TGTGCCAGCAGTTGGGGTGGAACTAGTCCAGATACGCAGTATTTT CASSWGGTSPDTQYF
TRBJ1-1 NA NA TRBV19 TGTGCCAGTAGTATACGGGGGACCTATGCTTTCTTT CASSIRGTYAFF
TRBJ2-7 NA NA TRBV12-3/TRBV12-4 TGTGCCAGCAATTTCGGGGGCTACGAGCAGTACTTC CASNFGGYEQYF
TRBJ1-5 NA NA TRBV10-2 TGCGCCAGCAGTGAGTCGACGCCGGGTGGGAGCAATCAGCCCCAGCATTTT CASSESTPGGSNQPQHF